This T cell receptor (beta chain) was documented in a study of Ad26.COV2.S vaccination and SARS-CoV-2 variants (dated by TCRdb to the early 2020s). Describing the broader study: Donors in the vaccine arm were drawn from COV1001, a multicentre, randomized, double-blind, placebo-controlled phase I-IIa trial testing Ad26.COV2.S in healthy adults. Trial participants were randomized into five groups of five, in which low-dose or high-dose Ad26.COV2.S was given once or twice, or placebo was given on both occasions. Investigators remained blinded to trial group allocation during experiments and outcome assessment. TCRbeta repertoire sequencing was used to assess the specificity and breadth of SARS-CoV-2-reactive T cell receptors after Ad26.COV2.S vaccination. Ad26.COV2.S was administered intramuscularly at 5 x 10^10 or 1 x 10^11 viral particles, either as a single shot or as two shots given 56 days apart. The TCR-sequenced set comprised roughly 30 samples: some 19 Ad26.COV2.S vaccine recipients, 5 placebo recipients and 8 SARS-CoV-2 convalescent individuals. General study outcomes and caveats: The authors noted that the TCR breadth and depth analyses may have underestimated total T cell responses. Substantial breadth of spike-specific CD8+ and CD4+ T cell responses was reported after vaccination. The study was not powered for comparison of responses between vaccine doses or regimens. Comparable non-spike TCR breadth was observed between vaccine and placebo recipients, consistent with only spike being contained in the vaccine. Compared with placebo recipients, Ad26.COV2.S recipients showed higher spike-specific TCR breadth (P = 0.0014).

A remark on this clone: Its antigen target is currently unknown. Within one base of it there is no much larger clone, and no base qualities were kept.

TCRbeta CDR3 regions were sequenced with the immunoSEQ Assay. After extraction, genomic DNA underwent amplification by bias-controlled multiplex PCR, followed by high-throughput sequencing. The authors' analysis ran thus. To quantify the absolute abundance of every unique TCRbeta CDR3 region, sequences were collapsed and filtered. T cell fraction was estimated by normalizing TCRbeta template counts to usable DNA, with usable DNA measured through amplification of reference genes found in all nucleated cells. Repertoire TCRs were annotated as SARS-CoV-2-specific by exact matching of V gene, CDR3 amino acid sequence and J gene to a known reactive TCR set. The reference SARS-CoV-2 TCR set was obtained from MIRA and was filtered for enrichment in COVID-19-positive ImmuneCODE repertoires, whereby public or cross-reactive TCRs were removed. Using the MIRA antigens, annotated TCRs were further analysed by specific ORF or by position within an ORF. Breadth was defined as the number of annotated unique rearrangements divided by the total number of unique productive rearrangements, and depth was defined as the summed frequency of the annotated unique rearrangements. TCR breadth was compared between groups using two-sided Wilcoxon rank-sum tests. This immuneACCESS table, as held by TCRdb, lists in-frame sequences with V and J called but not all clones. Of the missing ones, under half trace to an unresolved V gene in checked studies; the others have no known cause. V and J calls and clone size follow that table, whereas D and trimming were derived from the DNA. This sample lists about 680,000 clones; roughly nine tenths were detected once. The ten largest clones capture approximately 1.5% of the sample.

From the cysteine up to the phenylalanine, the CDR3 has a length of 17 residues. Just the 51-base CDR3 DNA is kept, in frame starting at base 1. The CDR1 and CDR2 encoded by the germline V gene (reference sequence) are SGHNT and YYREEE. V sheds 2 bases and J sheds 3 bases, leaving 19 bases between their ends. The treatment or condition label here, explained by the study, means: approximately 18 received Ad26.COV2.S at low or high dose, single or two shots; about 5 received placebo; per-sample allocation not given. Repertoires of vaccine and placebo recipients were sequenced from samples taken on day 63 after the first injection. Between 29 July and 7 August 2020, Cohort 1b enrolled some 25 adults aged 18-55 years at one site in Boston, USA. As a vaccine, Ad26.COV2.S was a replication-incompetent adenovirus type 26 vector that expressed a prefusion-stabilized SARS-CoV-2 spike protein derived from the original Wuhan strain.

The source of this sequence is a person between 18 and 65 years old who received the Ad26.COV2.S COVID-19 vaccine or a placebo. The rearrangement combines TRBV5-4 with TRBJ2-3; the D call could be TRBD1 or TRBD2, with each sharing 6 bases. The specimen was peripheral blood, collected in a trial of Ad26.COV2.S vaccine versus placebo. The DNA reads as follows: TGTGCCAGCAGCTTTGGTGTAGGGGGGCCGGGTACAGATACGCAGTATTTT. This codes for CASSFGVGGPGTDTQYF.